The subject of this entry is one TCR beta chain. Its target is unknown. The sample originates from a study of spatial heterogeneity in lung cancer. Study-level background: The average appearance count of each unique TCR and UMI combination in raw reads was more than 9.5.

CDR1 is PRHDT, CDR2 FYEKMQ, per germline (reference sequence). V shed 2 bases, J shed 3 bases, and the junction held 6 bases outside the gene matches. The CDR3 totals 16 residues. Using its own MiXCR run on the 5' RACE reads, TCRdb lists one record per CDR3 protein. The table shows 20,000 to 30,000 distinct CDR3 sequences, with roughly 8.6% occurring only once. Findings and limits, study-wide: There was tracking of ubiquitous and regional nonsynonymous mutations by the respective counts of ubiquitous and regional expanded TCRs. Counts that tracked tumor mutation counts were those of expanded intratumoral alpha and beta TCRs.

As for time point: sample taken at primary tumor resection. The donors, 70 to 80 patients with untreated early-stage non-small cell lung cancer, provided the samples. In each case, whole RNA from tumor, nontumor lung or frozen PBMC was sequenced unsorted. The rearrangement uses TRBV13 and TRBJ2-3; 9 bases align to TRBD2. The source is a male donor with early-stage non-small cell lung cancer. The sequencing here drew on lung tumor tissue, taken at surgery. Written as DNA, the CDR3 is TGTGCCAGCAGCTTACGTGGTAGCGGGGGAACAGATACGCAGTATTTT. The encoded protein is CASSLRGSGGTDTQYF.